This T cell receptor (beta chain) was identified in a study of response to subunit inactivated influenza vaccine. General study results and limits: The authors offered the suggestion that each seasonal influenza vaccination recruits few new T cells.

As concerns this clonotype: Its antigen is unknown. A much larger clonotype is one base distant, so this may be a read error.

TCRdb called the RT-PCR reads again in MiXCR, with one record for every CDR3 protein. The table lists some 500,000 distinct CDR3 sequences, about 17% of them singletons, with less than 4% in the top ten. The CDR3 runs 15 residues. The chain recombines TRBV12-3 or TRBV12-4 with TRBJ1-1, with unresolved D. This specimen was CD4+ T cells sorted from PBMCs, taken roughly 24 months after vaccination. The TCR sequence derives from a man aged 45 to 75 who received an inactivated influenza vaccine. The CDR3 DNA is TGTGCCAGCAGTTTACGTGGGGATATGAACTCTGAAGCTTTCTTT. Translating it yields CASSLRGDMNSEAFF.